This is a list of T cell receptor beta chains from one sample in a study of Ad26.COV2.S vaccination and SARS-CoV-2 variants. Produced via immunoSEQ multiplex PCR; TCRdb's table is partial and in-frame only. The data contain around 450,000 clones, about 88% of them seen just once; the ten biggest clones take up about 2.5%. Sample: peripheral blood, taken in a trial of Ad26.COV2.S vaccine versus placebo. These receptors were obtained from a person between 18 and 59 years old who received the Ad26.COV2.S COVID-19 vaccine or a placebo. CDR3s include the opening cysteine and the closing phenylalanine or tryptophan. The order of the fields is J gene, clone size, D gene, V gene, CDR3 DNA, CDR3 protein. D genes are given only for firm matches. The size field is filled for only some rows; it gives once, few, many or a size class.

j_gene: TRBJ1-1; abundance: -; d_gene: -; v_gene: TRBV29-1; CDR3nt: TGCAGCGTACCGATGGCGAGGGAGACTGAAGCTTTCTTT; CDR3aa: CSVPMARETEAFF
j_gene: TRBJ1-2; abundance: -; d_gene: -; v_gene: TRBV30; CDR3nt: TGTGCCTGGACCAGAAACAGGGCGTCGTCCCGTTTGGACTATGGCTACACCTTC; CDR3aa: CAWTRNRASSRLDYGYTF
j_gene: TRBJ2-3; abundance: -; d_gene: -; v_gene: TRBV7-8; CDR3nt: TGTGCCAGCAGCTTAGAGAGACCCCTCCGGGGGGATACGCAGTATTTT; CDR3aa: CASSLERPLRGDTQYF
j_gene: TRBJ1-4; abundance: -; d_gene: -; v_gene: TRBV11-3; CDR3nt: TGTGCCAGCAGCCCAAGCTCAGACAGTGCAACTAATGAAAAACTGTTTTTT; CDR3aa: CASSPSSDSATNEKLFF
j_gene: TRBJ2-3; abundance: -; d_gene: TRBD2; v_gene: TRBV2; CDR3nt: TGTGCCAGCAGTGATGGGCTAGCGGGAGATGGCACAGATACGCAGTATTTT; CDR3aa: CASSDGLAGDGTDTQYF
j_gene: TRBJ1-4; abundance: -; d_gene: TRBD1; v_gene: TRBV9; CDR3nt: TGTGCCAGCAGCATGACAGGGGCTAATGAAAAACTGTTTTTT; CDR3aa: CASSMTGANEKLFF
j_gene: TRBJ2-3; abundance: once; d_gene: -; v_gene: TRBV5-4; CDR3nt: TGTGCCAGGAAGCGCGAAATCACAGATACGCAGTATTTT; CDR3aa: CARKREITDTQYF
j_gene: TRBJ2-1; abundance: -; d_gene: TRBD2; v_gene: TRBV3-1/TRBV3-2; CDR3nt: TGTGCCAGCAGCCTACATTGGGACCGGCGGGGGTACAATGAGCAGTTCTTC; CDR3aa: CASSLHWDRRGYNEQFF
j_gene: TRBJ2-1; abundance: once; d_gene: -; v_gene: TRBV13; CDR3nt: TGTGCCAGCAGCTTAGTTTTGGGTGTATATAACAATGAGCAGTTCTTC; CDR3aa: CASSLVLGVYNNEQFF
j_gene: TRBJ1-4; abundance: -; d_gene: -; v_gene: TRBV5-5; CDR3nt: TGTGCCAGCAGCTTGCCGGAAGGTGACGAAAAACTGTTTTTT; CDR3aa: CASSLPEGDEKLFF
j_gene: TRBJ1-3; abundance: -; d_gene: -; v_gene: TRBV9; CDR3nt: TGTGCCAGCAGCGTAGATTGGGGGTCCGGAAACACCATATATTTT; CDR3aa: CASSVDWGSGNTIYF
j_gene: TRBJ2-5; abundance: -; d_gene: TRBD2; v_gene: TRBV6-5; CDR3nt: TGTGCCAGCAGTTACTGGGGGCTAGCGGGAGGGGAGACCCAGTACTTC; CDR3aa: CASSYWGLAGGETQYF
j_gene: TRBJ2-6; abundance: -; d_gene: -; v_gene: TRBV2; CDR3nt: TGTGCCAGCCGGAGACGGAAAACCTCTGGGGCCAACGTCCTGACTTTC; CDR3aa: CASRRRKTSGANVLTF
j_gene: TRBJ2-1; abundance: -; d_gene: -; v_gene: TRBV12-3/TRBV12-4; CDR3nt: TGTGCCAGCAGTTTGGCGGCCAATAATGAGCAGTTCTTC; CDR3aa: CASSLAANNEQFF
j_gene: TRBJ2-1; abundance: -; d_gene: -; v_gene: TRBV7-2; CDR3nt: TGTGCCAGCAGCTTAAGCGGCTCCTACAATGAGCAGTTCTTC; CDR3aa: CASSLSGSYNEQFF
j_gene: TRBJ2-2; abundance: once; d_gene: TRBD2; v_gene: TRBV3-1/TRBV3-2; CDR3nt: TGTGCCAGCAGCCAGGCCGGGAGGACCCCCGGGGAGCTGTTTTTT; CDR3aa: CASSQAGRTPGELFF
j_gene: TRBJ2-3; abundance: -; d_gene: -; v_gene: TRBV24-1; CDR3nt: TGTGCCACCAGTGAAGCGACAGACGCTAGCACAGATACGCAGTATTTT; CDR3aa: CATSEATDASTDTQYF
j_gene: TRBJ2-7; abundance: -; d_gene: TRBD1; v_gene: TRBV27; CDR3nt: TGTGCCAGCAGGAATCCGGGACAGGGTTCGTACGAGCAGTACTTC; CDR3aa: CASRNPGQGSYEQYF
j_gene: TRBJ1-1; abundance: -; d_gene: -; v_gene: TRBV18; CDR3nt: TGTGCCAGCTCACTCTCGCTCGGACAGCTCACTGAAGCTTTCTTT; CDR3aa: CASSLSLGQLTEAFF
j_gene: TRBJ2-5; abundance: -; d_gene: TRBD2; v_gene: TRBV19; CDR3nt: TGTGCCAGTAGTGGGACTAGCGGGAGGGCAGCCAGTGAGACCCAGTACTTC; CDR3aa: CASSGTSGRAASETQYF
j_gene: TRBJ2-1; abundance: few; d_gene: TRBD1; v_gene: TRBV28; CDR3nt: TGTGCCAGCAGTCCGACAGGGGGCGGTGAGCAGTTCTTC; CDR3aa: CASSPTGGGEQFF
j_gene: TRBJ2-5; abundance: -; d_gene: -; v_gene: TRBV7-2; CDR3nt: TGTGCCAGCAGCTTAGACAGAGGGACCCAGTACTTC; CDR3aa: CASSLDRGTQYF
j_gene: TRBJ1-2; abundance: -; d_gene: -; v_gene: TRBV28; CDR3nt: TGTGCCAGCAGCCTGCGGACGACGGGCCATGGCTACACCTTC; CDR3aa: CASSLRTTGHGYTF
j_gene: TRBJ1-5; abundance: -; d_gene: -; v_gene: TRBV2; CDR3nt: TGTGCCACCGGGTGGGGCCCCTCACGCGGGGGCAATCAGCCCCAGCATTTT; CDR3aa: CATGWGPSRGGNQPQHF
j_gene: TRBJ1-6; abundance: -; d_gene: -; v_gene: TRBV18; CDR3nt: TGTGCCAGCTCCCTACGAGAAGGGATGTATTCACCCCTCCACTTT; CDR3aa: CASSLREGMYSPLHF
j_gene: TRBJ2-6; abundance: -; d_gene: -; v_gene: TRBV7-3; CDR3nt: TGTGCCAGCAGCTTAGGTAGAGGGGGTGGGGCCAACGTCCTGACTTTC; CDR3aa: CASSLGRGGGANVLTF
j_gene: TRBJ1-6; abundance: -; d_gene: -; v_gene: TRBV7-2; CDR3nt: TGTGCCAGCAGCTTAGATATTTCACCCCTCCACTTT; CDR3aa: CASSLDISPLHF
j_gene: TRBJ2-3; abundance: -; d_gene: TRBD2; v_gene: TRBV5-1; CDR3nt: TGCGCCAGCAGCACGTTGAGCGGGATCCCGCCAGATACGCAGTATTTT; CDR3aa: CASSTLSGIPPDTQYF
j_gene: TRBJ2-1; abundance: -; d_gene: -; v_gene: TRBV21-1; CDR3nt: TGTGCCAGCAGCAAAGTGCAGATATACAATGAGCAGTTCTTC; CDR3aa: CASSKVQIYNEQFF
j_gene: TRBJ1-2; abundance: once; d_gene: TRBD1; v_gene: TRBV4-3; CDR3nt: TGCGCCAGCAGCCCGACAGGGGGGGGCTATGGCTACACCTTC; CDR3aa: CASSPTGGGYGYTF
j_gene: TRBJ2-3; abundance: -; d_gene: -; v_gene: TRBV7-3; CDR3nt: TGTGCCAGCTCTTGGGAGAGCACAGATACGCAGTATTTT; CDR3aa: CASSWESTDTQYF
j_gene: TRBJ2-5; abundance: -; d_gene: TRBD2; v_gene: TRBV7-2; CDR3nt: TGTGCCAGCAGCTTAGCCCCAGCGGGGGCCCAAGAGACCCAGTACTTC; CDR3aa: CASSLAPAGAQETQYF
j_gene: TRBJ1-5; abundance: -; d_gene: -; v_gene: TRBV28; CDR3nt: TGTGCCAGCAGTTTGTCACGGGACACCCGAGTCGGTCAGCCCCAGCATTTT; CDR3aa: CASSLSRDTRVGQPQHF
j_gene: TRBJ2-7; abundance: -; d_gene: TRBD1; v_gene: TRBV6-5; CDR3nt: TGTGCCAGCAGTTACCGGGACAGGTACTACGAGCAGTACTTC; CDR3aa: CASSYRDRYYEQYF
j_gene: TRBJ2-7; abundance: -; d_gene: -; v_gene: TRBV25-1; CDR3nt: TGTGCCAGCAGTGAATTGGGCAGAGTTTACGAGCAGTACTTC; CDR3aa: CASSELGRVYEQYF
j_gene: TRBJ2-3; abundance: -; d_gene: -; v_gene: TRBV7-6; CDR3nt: TGTGCCAGCAGCTTAAGAGGGGGGACAGATTTTGGCACAGATACGCAGTATTTT; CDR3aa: CASSLRGGTDFGTDTQYF
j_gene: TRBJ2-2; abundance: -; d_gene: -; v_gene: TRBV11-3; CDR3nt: TGTGCCAGCAGCCCGGGGGGCGTCAGAACCGGGGAGCTGTTTTTT; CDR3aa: CASSPGGVRTGELFF
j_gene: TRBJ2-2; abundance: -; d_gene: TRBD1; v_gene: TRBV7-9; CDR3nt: TGTGCCAGCAGAGGGACAGGGGCCGGGGAGCTGTTTTTT; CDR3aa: CASRGTGAGELFF
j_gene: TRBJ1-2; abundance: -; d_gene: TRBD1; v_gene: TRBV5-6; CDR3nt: TGTGCCAGCACCTCGTTCGAAGGGGGCTCTGGCTACACCTTC; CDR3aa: CASTSFEGGSGYTF
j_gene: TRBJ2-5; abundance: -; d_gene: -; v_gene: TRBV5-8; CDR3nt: TGTGCCAGCAGCTTGAGTTGGACAGAGACCCAGTACTTC; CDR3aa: CASSLSWTETQYF
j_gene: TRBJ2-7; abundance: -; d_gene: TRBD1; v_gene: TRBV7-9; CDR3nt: TGTGCCAGCAGCTCACAGGGGTACGAGCAGTACTTC; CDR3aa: CASSSQGYEQYF
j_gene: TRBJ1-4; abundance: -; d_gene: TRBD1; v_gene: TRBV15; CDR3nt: TGTGCCACCAGCAGAGTGCCGACAGGGAATGAAAAACTGTTTTTT; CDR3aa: CATSRVPTGNEKLFF
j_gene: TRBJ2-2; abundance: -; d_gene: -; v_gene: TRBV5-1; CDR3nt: TGCGCCAGCAGCTTCCGGAACACCGGGGAGCTGTTTTTT; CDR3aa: CASSFRNTGELFF
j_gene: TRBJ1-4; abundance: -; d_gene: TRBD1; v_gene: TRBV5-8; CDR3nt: TGTGCCAGCGCAGGCCTGGGAGGGACAGACTATGAAAAACTGTTTTTT; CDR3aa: CASAGLGGTDYEKLFF
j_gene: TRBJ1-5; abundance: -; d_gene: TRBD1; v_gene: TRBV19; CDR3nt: TGTGCCAGTAGTGCCCCAGGGGGCTGGCAGCCCCAGCATTTT; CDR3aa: CASSAPGGWQPQHF
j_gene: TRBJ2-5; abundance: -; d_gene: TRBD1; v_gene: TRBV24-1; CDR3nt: TGTGCCACCAGCGCCCGGACAGGGTGGCAAGAGACCCAGTACTTC; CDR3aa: CATSARTGWQETQYF
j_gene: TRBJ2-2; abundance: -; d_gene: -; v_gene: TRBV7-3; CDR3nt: TGTGCCAGCAGCCCCCCGGGGCTCACCGGGGAGCTGTTTTTT; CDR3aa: CASSPPGLTGELFF
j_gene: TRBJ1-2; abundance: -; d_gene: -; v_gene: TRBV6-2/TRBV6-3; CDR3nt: TGTGCCAGCAGCCGGCGATCGGACAGTTACTATGGCTACACCTTC; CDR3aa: CASSRRSDSYYGYTF
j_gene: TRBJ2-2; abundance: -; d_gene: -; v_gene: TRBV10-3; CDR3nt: TGTGCCATCAGCAAGGACAGGGAGCTGTTTTTT; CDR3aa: CAISKDRELFF
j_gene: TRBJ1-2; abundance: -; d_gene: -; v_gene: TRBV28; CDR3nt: TGTGCCACCAGTTATGACTATTACTATGGCTACACCTTC; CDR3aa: CATSYDYYYGYTF
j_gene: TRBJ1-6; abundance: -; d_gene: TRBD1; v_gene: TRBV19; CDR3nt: TGTGCCAGTGGGTTCGACAGGGGGCGGGCACCCCTCCACTTT; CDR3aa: CASGFDRGRAPLHF
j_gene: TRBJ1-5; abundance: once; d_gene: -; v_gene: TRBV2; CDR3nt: TGTGCCAGCAGCGCTACAGGGTGGAGCAATCAGCCCCAGCATTTT; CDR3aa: CASSATGWSNQPQHF